This T cell receptor (beta chain) was identified in a study of blood T cells in healthy people across ages. Each sample had at least 6 million PBMCs isolated. Ten or more counts support this clonotype. Sample-barcoded 5' priming and a J-beta primer mix drove a second PCR of about 6 to 11 cycles. Each cDNA molecule carried a tag from a template-switch adaptor that contained 12 random nucleotides. Each CDR3 protein gets one entry after TCRdb re-called the 5' RACE reads with MiXCR. The sample has about 840,000 distinct CDR3 sequences; 25% to 35% are singletons. CDR3 length: 14 amino acids. Trimming took 0 bases from V and 2 from J, leaving 11 bases between them. The germline gives CDR1 DFQATT, CDR2 SNEGSKA (reference sequence). The same data also contributed to another study, on T cells of mothers and their children. That paper adds: Over five children and their three healthy Caucasian mothers were the donors. When mothers and children were related, their normalized repertoire overlap, which was always slightly higher, did not differ significantly from that of unrelated pairs.

Sequenced material: blood. This receptor was obtained from a woman aged 40-49 years in good health. The chain couples TRBV20-1 to TRBJ2-7; possible D gene TRBD2, 5 bases. The CDR3 DNA sequence: TGCAGTGCTAGAGATATGGTCGGGACCTACGAGCAGTACTTC. Translation: CSARDMVGTYEQYF.